A single sample is the source of the 21 T cell receptor beta chains below, sequenced in a study of cytomegalovirus exposure and HLA in healthy donors. Primers for the PCR totalled 60 Vbeta and 13 Jbeta. Using immunoSEQ multiplex PCR, the repertoire was profiled, and TCRdb retains in-frame clones only, with some absent. This table holds more than 100,000 clones, roughly three fifths found once. The sample consisted of PBMCs. The receptor source for this set is a man aged 18 to 30 in good health and CMV-seronegative.

This rearrangement joins TRBV7-9 to TRBJ2-3, with 8 bases aligning to TRBD1. The CDR3 covers 15 residues. CDR1 and CDR2 from the germline V gene are SEHNR and FQNEAQ (reference sequence). Trimming at V came to 5 bases and at J to 0 bases, leaving 4 bases not matched to a gene. Here the CDR3 reads CASSQRDRSTDTQYF. CDR3 coding DNA: TGTGCCAGCAGCCAAAGGGACAGGAGCACAGATACGCAGTATTTT.

The rearrangement links TRBV30 to TRBJ1-1; a possible D gene is TRBD1 (6 bases). V lost 7 bases, J lost 5 bases, and 14 bases lay in between. Germline-derived CDR1 and CDR2 are GTSNPN and SVGIG (reference sequence). This CDR3 region has 12 residues. CDR3 bases: TGTGCCTCAAACAGGGTGGGGACTGAAGCTTTCTTT. Encoded protein: CASNRVGTEAFF.

The genes are TRBV9 and TRBJ2-7; D is perhaps TRBD1 (6 bases). The germline V gene has CDR1 SGDLS and CDR2 YYNGEE. The CDR3 length is 14 residues. Trimming removed 4 bases at V and 3 bases at J, with 14 bases between. Written as DNA, the CDR3 is TGTGCCAGCAGCCCCCGGACAGACCTCTACGAGCAGTACTTC. Translating gives CASSPRTDLYEQYF.

This clone was found a few times. This chain joins TRBV6-6 and TRBJ1-2, with 8 bases matching TRBD1. V was clipped by 4 bases and J by 8 bases; unmatched bases: 6. Germline V gene lookup returns CDR1 MNHNY and CDR2 SVGAGI (reference sequence). CDR3 length: 13 residues. CDR3 amino acids: CASSFSTGDGYTF. CDR3 coding DNA: TGTGCCAGCAGTTTCTCGACAGGGGACGGCTACACCTTC.

In DNA form, the CDR3 reads TGTGCCAGTAGTTACACCGGGACTAGCGACGCCTACGAGCAGTACTTC. Translated: CASSYTGTSDAYEQYF. V and J are TRBV19 and TRBJ2-7, with 10 nucleotides matching TRBD2. This CDR3 spans 16 amino acids. Germline lookup yields CDR1 LNHDA and CDR2 SQIVND (reference sequence). Trimming at V came to 5 bases and at J to 2 bases, leaving 9 bases not matched to a gene.

The CDR3 region is CATSTMTGGTEAFF. Written as DNA, the CDR3 is TGTGCCACCAGCACAATGACAGGGGGCACTGAAGCTTTCTTT. The chain links TRBV15 to TRBJ1-1; TRBD1 aligns across 9 bases. CDR1 and CDR2 (germline): LNHNV, YYDKDF (reference sequence). Trimming took 4 bases from V and 4 from J; bases not matched to a gene: 4. The CDR3 totals 14 residues.

In its sample, this clone was seen once. V gene TRBV29-1 combines with J gene TRBJ2-5, with 8 bases fitting TRBD2. V trimming: 4 bases; J trimming: 3 bases; junction bases outside the gene matches: 7. The germline V gene encodes CDR1 SQVTM and CDR2 ANQGSEA. The CDR3 covers 14 residues. The CDR3 sequence: CSVGAGDAKETQYF. The DNA of the CDR3 is TGCAGCGTTGGAGCGGGAGATGCAAAAGAGACCCAGTACTTC.

The chain has TRBV27 and TRBJ2-1, with TRBD2 matching over 13 bases. The germline V gene has CDR1 MNHEY and CDR2 SMNVEV (reference sequence). The CDR3 is made up of 15 amino acids. Unmatched junction bases numbered 3, after V lost 4 bases and J lost 6 bases. The CDR3 reads CASSWGLAGPNEQFF. In nucleotides, the CDR3 is TGTGCCAGCAGTTGGGGACTAGCGGGACCCAATGAGCAGTTCTTC.

The CDR3 nucleotides read TGTGCCAGCAACCAGGACACGAGGGCTTTCTTT. It yields the protein CASNQDTRAFF. The chain combines TRBV2 with TRBJ1-1, with D maybe TRBD1 (5 bases). V was cut by 7 bases and J by 11 bases, with 14 bases left in between. Germline CDR1 reads SNHLY; CDR2 reads FYNNEI. The length of the CDR3 is 11 residues.

The genes are TRBV5-6 and TRBJ2-2, with 10 bases matching TRBD1. Germline-derived CDR1 and CDR2 are SGHDT and YYEEEE. V lost 1 base to trimming and J lost 4 bases; unmatched junction nucleotides: 4. This CDR3 region has 16 residues. The chain's CDR3 is CASSLPWTGGTGELFF. CDR3 DNA sequence: TGTGCCAGCAGCTTGCCTTGGACAGGGGGCACCGGGGAGCTGTTTTTT.

V is TRBV4-2 and J is TRBJ2-5; TRBD2 matches 11 bases. The J call is in doubt because the DNA end fits TRBJ2-7 better. The CDR3 contains 17 residues. CDR1 and CDR2 from the germline V gene are LGHNA and YNFKEQ. The CDR3 DNA follows: TGTGCCAGCAGCCAAAAGGGTAGCGGGAGGGCCGATTACGAGCAGTACTTC. Translated, it gives CASSQKGSGRADYEQYF.

The chain employs TRBV28 and TRBJ2-7; TRBD1 might be the D (7 bases). This CDR3 comprises 13 residues. Between the trimmed V and J ends, which lost 7 bases and 3 bases, there was a span of 13 bases. Germline V gene data show CDR1 as MDHEN and CDR2 as SYDVKM. CDR3 sequence (DNA): TGTGCCAGCAAGGAGGGGGCTATCTACGAGCAGTACTTC. Its protein product is CASKEGAIYEQYF.

The chain carries TRBV7-2 and TRBJ2-5; D might be TRBD1 (6 bases). Looked up from germline, CDR1 is SGHTA and CDR2 is FQGNSA. This CDR3 is 12 amino acids long. Trimming removed 4 bases from V and 4 bases from J, with 7 bases in between. This CDR3 is CASSWGRETQYF. The CDR3 DNA follows: TGTGCCAGCAGCTGGGGGCGAGAGACCCAGTACTTC.

The rearrangement links TRBV27 to TRBJ1-4; possibly TRBD1 for D (6 bases). This CDR3 region has 14 residues. The germline V gene has CDR1 MNHEY and CDR2 SMNVEV (reference sequence). V was clipped by 3 bases and J by 7 bases, with 12 bases between them. Written as DNA, the CDR3 is TGTGCCAGCAGTTTTTATCAGGGGACTGAAAAACTGTTTTTT. It codes for CASSFYQGTEKLFF.

J is TRBJ1-2 and V is TRBV18; D gene ambiguous. V was cut by 2 bases and J by 4 bases, with 11 bases left in between. Germline V gene sequence: CDR1 KGHSH, CDR2 LQKENI. The CDR3 spans 14 residues. CDR3 in DNA: TGTGCCAGCTCACCAACCGAACAGTCCTATGGCTACACCTTC. Protein product: CASSPTEQSYGYTF.

This chain joins TRBV7-8 and TRBJ2-1, with a possible D match to TRBD1 (5 bases). The CDR3 totals 13 residues. V lost 5 bases, J lost 5 bases, and 10 bases lay in between. Germline V lookup: CDR1 SGHVS, CDR2 FQNEAQ. The chain's CDR3 is CASSPGPNNEQFF. CDR3 in DNA: TGTGCCAGCAGCCCAGGGCCCAACAATGAGCAGTTCTTC.

This sequence joins TRBV30 and TRBJ2-5; D gene uncertain. Trimming left V 3 bases short and J 1 base short, with 6 bases between. CDR1 is GTSNPN and CDR2 is SVGIG in the germline V gene (reference sequence). The CDR3 runs to 12 residues. CDR3 in DNA: TGTGCCTGGAGCACAGCCCAAGAGACCCAGTACTTC. It translates to CAWSTAQETQYF.

This clone occurred once. J is TRBJ1-2 and V is TRBV5-6; D gene ambiguous. The V gene lost 4 bases and the J gene lost 7 bases, with 14 bases spanning the gap. CDR3 length: 13 residues. From germline, CDR1 is SGHDT and CDR2 YYEEEE. The CDR3 DNA reads as TGTGCCAGCAGCCTCAGCAGACGGAGTGGCTACACCTTC. As protein: CASSLSRRSGYTF.

The V gene is TRBV27, the J gene TRBJ2-7; 11 bases line up with TRBD1. This CDR3 has 18 amino acids. V shed 1 base and J 0 bases; nucleotides not matched to a gene: 8. Germline-derived CDR1 and CDR2 are MNHEY and SMNVEV (reference sequence). The CDR3 loop is CASSLLTLDRGRSYEQYF. The CDR3 bases are TGTGCCAGCAGTTTATTAACATTGGACAGGGGGCGCTCCTACGAGCAGTACTTC.

The rearrangement uses TRBV11-2 and TRBJ2-1; 10 nucleotides line up with TRBD2. The CDR3 has 15 residues. Per germline, CDR1 SGHAT and CDR2 FQNNGV. V shed 5 bases, J shed 6 bases, and the junction held 7 bases outside the gene matches. CDR3 amino acids: CASSQILAGFNEQFF. The CDR3 DNA reads as TGTGCCAGCAGCCAGATACTAGCGGGATTCAATGAGCAGTTCTTC.

This clone occurred once. This CDR3 reads CAWGQARVLEQFF. CDR3 DNA sequence: TGTGCCTGGGGACAGGCGCGGGTCTTGGAGCAGTTCTTC. The J gene is TRBJ2-1, the V gene TRBV30; TRBD1 aligns across 7 bases. V was pared by 5 bases and J by 10 bases, with 11 bases of the junction left unmatched. This CDR3 has 13 residues. Germline-derived CDR1 and CDR2 are GTSNPN and SVGIG (reference sequence).